The TCR beta chain described here comes from a study of blood T cell repertoires in COVID-19. V was clipped by 6 bases and J by 0 bases, with 9 bases between them. CDR3 length: 13 residues. Germline CDR1 LNHDA, CDR2 SQIVND (reference sequence). Original analysis: Amplification of reference gene primers was used by the study to estimate nucleated cell counts. The data were produced by immunoSEQ multiplex PCR, yet TCRdb's version contains in-frame clones alone and is incomplete. That table gives V, J and clone size, and the DNA gave D and trimming. The sample carries approximately 170,000 clones, roughly 85% recorded once. This study enrolled people aged 18 to 89 from roughly 22 US geographic areas. Each participant's cohort was designated according to participant-reported clinical history.

This receptor was taken from a woman between 18 and 29 years old who had recovered from COVID-19. Sequencing was done on a sample of PBMCs or T cells enriched from blood (not recorded which). This chain uses TRBV19 with TRBJ2-7; possible D gene TRBD1, 6 bases. CDR3: CASRRGSSYEQYF. The CDR3 nucleotides are TGTGCCAGTAGGAGGGGGAGCTCCTACGAGCAGTACTTC.